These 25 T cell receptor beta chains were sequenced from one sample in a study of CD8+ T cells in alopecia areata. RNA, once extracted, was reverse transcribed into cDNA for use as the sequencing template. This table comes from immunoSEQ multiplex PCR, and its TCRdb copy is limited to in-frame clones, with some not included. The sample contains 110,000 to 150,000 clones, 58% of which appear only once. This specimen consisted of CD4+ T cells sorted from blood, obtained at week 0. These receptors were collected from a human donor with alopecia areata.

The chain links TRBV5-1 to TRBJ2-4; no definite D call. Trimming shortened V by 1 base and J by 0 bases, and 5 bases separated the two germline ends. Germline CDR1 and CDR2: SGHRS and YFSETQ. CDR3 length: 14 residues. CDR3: CASSLTIAKNIQYF. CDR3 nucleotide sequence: TGCGCCAGCAGCTTGACGATAGCCAAAAACATTCAGTACTTC.

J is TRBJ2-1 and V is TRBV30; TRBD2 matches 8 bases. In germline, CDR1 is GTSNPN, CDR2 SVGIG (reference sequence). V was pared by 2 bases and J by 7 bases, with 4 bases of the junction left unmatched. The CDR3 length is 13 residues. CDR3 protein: CAWSIQRGNEQFF. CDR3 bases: TGTGCCTGGAGTATCCAGCGGGGGAATGAGCAGTTCTTC.

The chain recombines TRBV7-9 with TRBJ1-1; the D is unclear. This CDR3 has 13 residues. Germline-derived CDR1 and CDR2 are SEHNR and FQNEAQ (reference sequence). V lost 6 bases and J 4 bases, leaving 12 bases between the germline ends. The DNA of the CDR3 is TGTGCCAGCAGTCGAGGTTTGTTCACTGAAGCTTTCTTT. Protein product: CASSRGLFTEAFF. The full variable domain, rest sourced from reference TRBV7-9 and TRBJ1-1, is DTGVSQNPRHKITKRGQNVTFRCDPISEHNRLYWYRQTLGQGPEFLTYFQNEAQLEKSRLLSDRFSAERPKGSFSTLEIQRTEQGDSAMYLCASSRGLFTEAFFGQGTRLTVV.

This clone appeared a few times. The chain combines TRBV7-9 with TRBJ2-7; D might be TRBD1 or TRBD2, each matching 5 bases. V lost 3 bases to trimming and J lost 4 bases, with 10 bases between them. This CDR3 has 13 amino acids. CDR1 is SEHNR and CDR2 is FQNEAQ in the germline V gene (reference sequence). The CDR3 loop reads CASSLGRAYEQYF. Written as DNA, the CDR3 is TGTGCCAGCAGCTTGGGACGGGCTTACGAGCAGTACTTC.

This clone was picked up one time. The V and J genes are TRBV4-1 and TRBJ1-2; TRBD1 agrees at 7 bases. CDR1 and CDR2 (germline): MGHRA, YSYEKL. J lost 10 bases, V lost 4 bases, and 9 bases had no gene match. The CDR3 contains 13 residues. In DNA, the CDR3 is TGCGCCAGCAGCCGGACCGGGACAGAAGTCTACACCTTC. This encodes CASSRTGTEVYTF.

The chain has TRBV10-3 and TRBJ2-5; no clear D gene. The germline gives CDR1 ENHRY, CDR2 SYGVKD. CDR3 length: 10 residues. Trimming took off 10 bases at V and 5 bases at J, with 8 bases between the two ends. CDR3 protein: CATAAETQYF. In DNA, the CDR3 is TGTGCCACCGCCGCGGAGACCCAGTACTTC.

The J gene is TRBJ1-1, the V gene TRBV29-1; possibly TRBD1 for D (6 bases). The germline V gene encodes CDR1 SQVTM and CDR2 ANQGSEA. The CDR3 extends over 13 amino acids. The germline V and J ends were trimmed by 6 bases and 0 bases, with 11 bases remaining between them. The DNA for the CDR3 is TGCAGCGTAGCCGACAGGTTGAACACTGAAGCTTTCTTT. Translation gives CSVADRLNTEAFF.

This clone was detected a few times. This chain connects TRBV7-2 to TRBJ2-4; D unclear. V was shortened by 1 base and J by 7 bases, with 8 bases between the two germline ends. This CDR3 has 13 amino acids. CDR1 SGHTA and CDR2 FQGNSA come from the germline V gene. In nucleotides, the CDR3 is TGTGCCAGCAGCTTAGTTTCTGGGAACATTCAGTACTTC. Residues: CASSLVSGNIQYF.

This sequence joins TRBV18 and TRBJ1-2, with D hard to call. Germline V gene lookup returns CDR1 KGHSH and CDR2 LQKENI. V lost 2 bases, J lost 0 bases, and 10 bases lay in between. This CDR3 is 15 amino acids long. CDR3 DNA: TGTGCCAGCTCACCAGAGACACATTCTAACTATGGCTACACCTTC. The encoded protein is CASSPETHSNYGYTF.

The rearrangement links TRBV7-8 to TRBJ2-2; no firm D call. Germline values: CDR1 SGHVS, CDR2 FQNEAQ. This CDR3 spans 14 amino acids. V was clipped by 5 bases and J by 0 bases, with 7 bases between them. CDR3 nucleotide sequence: TGTGCCAGCAGCACCGTTACGAACACCGGGGAGCTGTTTTTT. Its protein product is CASSTVTNTGELFF.

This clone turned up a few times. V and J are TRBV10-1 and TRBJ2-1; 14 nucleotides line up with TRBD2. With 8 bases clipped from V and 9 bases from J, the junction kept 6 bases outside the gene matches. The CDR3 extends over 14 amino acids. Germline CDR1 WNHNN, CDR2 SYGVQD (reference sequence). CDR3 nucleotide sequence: TGCGCCAGCGGACTAGCGGGGGGCCGGAGTGAGCAGTTCTTC. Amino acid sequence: CASGLAGGRSEQFF.

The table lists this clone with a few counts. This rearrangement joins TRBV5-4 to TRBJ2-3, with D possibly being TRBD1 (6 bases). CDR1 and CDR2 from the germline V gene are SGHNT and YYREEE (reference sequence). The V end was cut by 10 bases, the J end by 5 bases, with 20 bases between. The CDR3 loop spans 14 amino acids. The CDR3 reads CASLKQGVGDTQYF. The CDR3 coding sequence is TGTGCCTCCTTGAAACAGGGAGTAGGAGATACGCAGTATTTT.

In nucleotides, the CDR3 is TGTGCCAGCATCCTCGATGGGGTGAACACTGAAGCTTTCTTT. This codes for CASILDGVNTEAFF. The rearrangement uses TRBV5-6 and TRBJ1-1; no definite D call. Germline V CDR1 and CDR2: SGHDT, YYEEEE. V shed 6 bases and J shed 0 bases, with 12 bases lying between them. The CDR3 totals 14 residues. Drawing the rest from reference TRBV5-6 and TRBJ1-1, the complete variable domain is DAGVTQSPTHLIKTRGQQVTLRCSPKSGHDTVSWYQQALGQGPQFIFQYYEEEERQRGNFPDRFSGHQFPNYSSELNVNALLLGDSALYLCASILDGVNTEAFFGQGTRLTVV.

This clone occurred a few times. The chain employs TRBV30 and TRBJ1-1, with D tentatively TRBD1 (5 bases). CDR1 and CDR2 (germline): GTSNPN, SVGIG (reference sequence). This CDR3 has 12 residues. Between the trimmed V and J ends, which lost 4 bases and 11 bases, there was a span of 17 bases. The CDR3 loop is CAWTPTASPAFF. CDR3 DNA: TGTGCCTGGACCCCGACAGCCTCCCCGGCTTTCTTT.

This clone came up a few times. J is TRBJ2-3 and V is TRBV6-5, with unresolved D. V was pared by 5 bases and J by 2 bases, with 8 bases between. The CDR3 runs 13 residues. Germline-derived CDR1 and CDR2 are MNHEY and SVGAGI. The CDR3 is CASSKKPTDTQYF. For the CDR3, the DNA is TGTGCCAGCAGTAAGAAGCCCACAGATACGCAGTATTTT.

In DNA form, the CDR3 reads TGTGCCAGTACCACTCAGGGGGCAGAGACCCAGTACTTC. This encodes CASTTQGAETQYF. The chain is built from TRBV19 and TRBJ2-5; 8 bases are a match to TRBD1. This CDR3 region has 13 residues. Germline values: CDR1 LNHDA, CDR2 SQIVND (reference sequence). J lost 4 bases, V lost 7 bases, and 5 bases had no gene match. Looking up the rest from reference TRBV19 and TRBJ2-5 gives the full variable domain: DGGITQSPKYLFRKEGQNVTLSCEQNLNHDAMYWYRQDPGQGLRLIYYSQIVNDFQKGDIAEGYSVSREKKESFPLTVTSAQKNPTAFYLCASTTQGAETQYFGPGTRLLVL.

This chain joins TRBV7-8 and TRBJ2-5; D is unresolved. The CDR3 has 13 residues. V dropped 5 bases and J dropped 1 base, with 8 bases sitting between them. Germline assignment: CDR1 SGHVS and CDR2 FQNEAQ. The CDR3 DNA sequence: TGTGCCAGCAGCCCTTACTTCCAAGAGACCCAGTACTTC. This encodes CASSPYFQETQYF. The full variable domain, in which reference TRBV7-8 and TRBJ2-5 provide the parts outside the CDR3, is GAGVSQSPRYKVAKRGQDVALRCDPISGHVSLFWYQQALGQGPEFLTYFQNEAQLDKSGLPSDRFFAERPEGSVSTLKIQRTQQEDSAVYLCASSPYFQETQYFGPGTRLLVL.

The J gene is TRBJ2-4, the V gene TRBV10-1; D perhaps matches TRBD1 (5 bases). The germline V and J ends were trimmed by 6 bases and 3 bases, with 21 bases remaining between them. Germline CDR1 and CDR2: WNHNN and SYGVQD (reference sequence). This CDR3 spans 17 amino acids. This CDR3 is CASSTGDAGTDKNIQYF. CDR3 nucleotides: TGCGCCAGCAGCACAGGTGACGCCGGAACCGACAAAAACATTCAGTACTTC.

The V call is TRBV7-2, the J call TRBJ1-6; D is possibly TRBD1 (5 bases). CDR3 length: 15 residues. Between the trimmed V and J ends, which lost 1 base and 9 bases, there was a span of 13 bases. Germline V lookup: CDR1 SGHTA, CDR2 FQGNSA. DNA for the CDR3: TGTGCCAGCAGCTTAGATTCGGCCGGGGGTTCACCCCTCCACTTT. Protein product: CASSLDSAGGSPLHF.

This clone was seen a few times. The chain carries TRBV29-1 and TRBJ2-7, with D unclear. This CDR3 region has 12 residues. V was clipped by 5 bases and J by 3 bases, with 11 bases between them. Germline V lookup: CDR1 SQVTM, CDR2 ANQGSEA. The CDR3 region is CSVLRSGYEQYF. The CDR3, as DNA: TGCAGCGTTTTGCGGTCGGGCTACGAGCAGTACTTC.

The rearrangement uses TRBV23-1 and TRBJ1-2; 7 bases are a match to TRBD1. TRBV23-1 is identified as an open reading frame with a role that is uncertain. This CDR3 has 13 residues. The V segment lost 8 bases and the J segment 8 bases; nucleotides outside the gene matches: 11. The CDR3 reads CASPLRDSRGYTF. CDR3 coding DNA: TGCGCCAGCCCCCTCCGGGACAGTCGGGGCTACACCTTC.

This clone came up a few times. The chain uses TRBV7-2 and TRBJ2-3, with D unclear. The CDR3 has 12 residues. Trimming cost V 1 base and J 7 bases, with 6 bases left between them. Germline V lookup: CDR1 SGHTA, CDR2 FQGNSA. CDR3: CASSLVANTQYF. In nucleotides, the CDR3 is TGTGCCAGCAGCTTAGTCGCTAATACGCAGTATTTT.

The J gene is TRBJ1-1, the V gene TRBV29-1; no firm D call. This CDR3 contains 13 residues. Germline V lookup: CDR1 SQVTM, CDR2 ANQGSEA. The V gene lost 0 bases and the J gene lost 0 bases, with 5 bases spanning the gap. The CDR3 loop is CSVEDRMNTEAFF. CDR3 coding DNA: TGCAGCGTTGAAGATCGAATGAACACTGAAGCTTTCTTT.

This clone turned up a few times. CDR3 nucleotide sequence: TGTGCCACCAGCAGGGGACTAGCGGGGGCTAATACGCAGTATTTT. Translated, it gives CATSRGLAGANTQYF. V gene TRBV15 combines with J gene TRBJ2-3; 14 bases match TRBD2. V shed 3 bases and J 7 bases; nucleotides not matched to a gene: 3. From germline, CDR1 is LNHNV and CDR2 YYDKDF (reference sequence). The CDR3 contains 15 residues.

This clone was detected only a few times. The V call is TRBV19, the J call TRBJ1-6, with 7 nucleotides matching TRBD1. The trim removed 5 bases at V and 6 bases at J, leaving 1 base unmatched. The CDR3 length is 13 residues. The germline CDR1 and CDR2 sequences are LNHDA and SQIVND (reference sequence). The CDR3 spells CASSGTVNSPLHF. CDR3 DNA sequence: TGTGCCAGTAGTGGGACAGTTAATTCACCCCTCCACTTT.